The clone carrying this TCR beta chain was counted a single time. This record belongs to a study of T cell responses to AZD1222 COVID-19 vaccine. Background on the study: Second-dose timings of about 4 or about 12 weeks were pooled.

TCRdb's table, derived via immunoSEQ multiplex PCR, lists solely in-frame clones and lacks some. The data contain under 100,000 clones, approximately 90% of them singletons. Germline-derived CDR1 and CDR2 are SGHDT and YYEEEE. This CDR3 comprises 14 residues. Trimming pared 4 bases from V and 2 bases from J, leaving 10 bases between. The chain joins TRBV5-6 to TRBJ1-5, with a possible D match to TRBD1 (5 bases). The sequence was obtained from an adult in good health. The specimen comprised peripheral blood, sampled on day 0 of AZD1222 vaccination. CDR3 region: CASSQGVRNQPQHF. DNA of the CDR3: TGTGCCAGCAGCCAGGGTGTGCGCAATCAGCCCCAGCATTTT.